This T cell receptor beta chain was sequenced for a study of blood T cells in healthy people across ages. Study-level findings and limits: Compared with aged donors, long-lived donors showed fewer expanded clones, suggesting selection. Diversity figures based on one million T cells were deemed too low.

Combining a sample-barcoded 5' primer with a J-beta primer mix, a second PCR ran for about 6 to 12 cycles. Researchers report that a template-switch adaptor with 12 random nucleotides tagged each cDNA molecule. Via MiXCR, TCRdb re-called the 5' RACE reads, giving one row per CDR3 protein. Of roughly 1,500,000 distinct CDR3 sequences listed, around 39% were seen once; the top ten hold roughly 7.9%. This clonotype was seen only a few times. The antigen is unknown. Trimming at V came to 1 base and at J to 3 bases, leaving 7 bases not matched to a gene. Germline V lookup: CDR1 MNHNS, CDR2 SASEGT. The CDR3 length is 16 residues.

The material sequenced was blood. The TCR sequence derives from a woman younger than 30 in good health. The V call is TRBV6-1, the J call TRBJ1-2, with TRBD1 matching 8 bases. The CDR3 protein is CASSEVLGQAYYGYTF. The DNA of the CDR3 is TGTGCCAGCAGTGAAGTGCTGGGACAGGCCTACTATGGCTACACCTTC.